This is a list of T cell receptor beta chains from one sample in a study of tumor-infiltrating lymphocytes in oesophageal squamous cell carcinoma. TCRdb independently ran MiXCR on the PCR reads; one entry per CDR3 protein. The table lists under 15,000 distinct CDR3 sequences, approximately 50% of them singletons, with approximately 35% in the top ten. The material sequenced was esophageal tumor tissue. All receptors come from a male donor with esophageal squamous cell carcinoma. Each CDR3 is given with its conserved first and last residue. A D gene is named only where the DNA matches it firmly. The listing skips clone size in some rows; elsewhere it reads once, few, many or a size class.

J	D	V	size	DNA	CDR3
TRBJ2-3	TRBD2	TRBV12-3/TRBV12-4	NA	TGTGCCAGCAGCCGAAAAGCTAGCGGGTACAGCACAGATACGCAGTATTTT	CASSRKASGYSTDTQYF
TRBJ2-3	NA	TRBV6-9	NA	TGTGCCAGCAGCCTGTCCACAGGGGGGGGCACAGATACGCAGTATTTT	CASSLSTGGGTDTQYF
TRBJ2-1	NA	TRBV7-4	NA	TGTGCCAGCAGCTTAGTCACCAATGAGCAGTTCTTC	CASSLVTNEQFF
TRBJ2-1	TRBD1	TRBV7-3	NA	TGTGCCAGCAGCCCGGACAGGACGGCCTACAATGAGCAGTTCTTC	CASSPDRTAYNEQFF
TRBJ2-7	TRBD1	TRBV5-1	many	TGCGCCAGCAGCCCGGGACAGGGTGGGAGCTCCTACGAGCAGTACTTC	CASSPGQGGSSYEQYF
TRBJ2-1	NA	TRBV12-3/TRBV12-4	NA	TGTGCCAGCAGTCTTACGGTCCCCTACGAGCAGTTCTTC	CASSLTVPYEQFF
TRBJ2-7	TRBD1	TRBV6-9	few	TGTGCCAGCAGTTTGAGGACAGGGAGCTCCTACGAGCAGTACTTC	CASSLRTGSSYEQYF
TRBJ2-1	NA	TRBV7-8	NA	TGTGCCAGCTCCGCGACAGCCGGAGGGCGATACAATGAGCAGTTCTTC	CASSATAGGRYNEQFF
TRBJ2-5	TRBD2	TRBV7-9	NA	TGTGCCAGCAGCCTCCGGACTAGCGGGAGAAAAGAGACCCAGTACTTC	CASSLRTSGRKETQYF
TRBJ2-1	NA	TRBV12-5	NA	TGTGCTAGTGGTTTGCCGGTATACAATGAGCAGTTCTTC	CASGLPVYNEQFF
TRBJ1-1	NA	TRBV5-5	many	TGTGCCAGCAGCTTTCCGACGCGAGGAACTGAAGCTTTCTTT	CASSFPTRGTEAFF
TRBJ1-3	TRBD1	TRBV12-3/TRBV12-4	medium-sized	TGTGCCAGCAGGCCGACAGGGACCGGAAACACCATATATTTT	CASRPTGTGNTIYF
TRBJ2-3	NA	TRBV12-5	once	TGTGCTAGTGGTTCCGGTGGATATAGCACAGATACGCAGTATTTT	CASGSGGYSTDTQYF
TRBJ1-3	NA	TRBV7-8	medium-sized	TGTGCCAGCAGCTTACCGGACGGAAACTCTGGAAACACCATATATTTT	CASSLPDGNSGNTIYF
TRBJ2-7	TRBD2	TRBV28	many	TGTGCCAGCATGCTCGGACTAGCGCCCTCCTACGAGCAGTACTTC	CASMLGLAPSYEQYF
TRBJ2-7	TRBD1	TRBV7-3	NA	TGTGCCAGCAGCTTAAGTTCTGGCGGGACAGGGGTCTACTACGAGCAGTACTTC	CASSLSSGGTGVYYEQYF
TRBJ2-1	NA	TRBV7-2	NA	TGTGCCAGCAGCTTGGAAAGGACTTACCCGCCCTACAATGAGCAGTTCTTC	CASSLERTYPPYNEQFF
TRBJ1-1	TRBD1	TRBV7-6	NA	TGTGCCAGCAGCCGTCGTGCGACAGGGATTAGGAACACTGAAGCTTTCTTT	CASSRRATGIRNTEAFF
TRBJ1-1	NA	TRBV29-1	few	TGCAGCGCACAAGAGGACGGGAAAGCTTTCTTT	CSAQEDGKAFF
TRBJ2-3	NA	TRBV7-8	few	TGTGCCAGCAGCTTTCTCGGGAGAGACCCAGATACGCAGTATTTT	CASSFLGRDPDTQYF
TRBJ2-7	NA	TRBV7-2	NA	TGTGCCAGCAGCCCCAATGAGCGAGATACGCAGTACTTC	CASSPNERDTQYF
TRBJ2-5	NA	TRBV6-1	few	TGTGCCAGCAGTTCAGAGACCCAGTACTTC	CASSSETQYF
TRBJ2-1	TRBD1	TRBV7-3	NA	TGTGCCAGCAGCGATTCGACAGGGTTGGATGAGCAGTTCTTC	CASSDSTGLDEQFF
TRBJ2-1	TRBD2	TRBV7-3	once	TGTGCCAGCAGCTTAAGGCCTAGCGGGGCCTCCTACAATGAGCAGTTCTTC	CASSLRPSGASYNEQFF
TRBJ2-2	NA	TRBV14	few	TGTGCCAGCAGCCTAAGACTATCCGGGGAGCTGTTTTTT	CASSLRLSGELFF
TRBJ2-5	TRBD2	TRBV2	once	TGTGCCTCTCAGCCGGGGTTAGCGGGAGATGAGACCCAGTACTTC	CASQPGLAGDETQYF
TRBJ1-2	TRBD1	TRBV28	NA	TGTGCCAGCAGGGGAGCCGGGACAGGGACGTATGGCTACACCTTC	CASRGAGTGTYGYTF
TRBJ2-7	TRBD1	TRBV7-6	NA	TGTGCCAGCAGACGACAGGGGTACAATGAGCAGTACTTC	CASRRQGYNEQYF
TRBJ1-6	NA	TRBV11-2	NA	TGTGCCAGCAGCTTCGCTATTTGGAATTCACCCCTCCACTTT	CASSFAIWNSPLHF
TRBJ2-5	NA	TRBV19	NA	TGTGCCAGTAGTCCTGACAGACTCACAGATACGCTGTACTTC	CASSPDRLTDTLYF
TRBJ2-1	TRBD2	TRBV12-3/TRBV12-4	NA	TGTGCCAGCAGGCTACTAGCGGGAGCCAATGAGCAGTTCTTC	CASRLLAGANEQFF
TRBJ2-1	NA	TRBV7-6	NA	TGTGCCAGCAGCCCACAGGATAATGAGCAGTTCTTC	CASSPQDNEQFF
TRBJ2-7	NA	TRBV6-6	many	TGTGCCAGCAGCTTACTTTCCGGGACGCACTACGAGCAGTACTTC	CASSLLSGTHYEQYF
TRBJ2-6	NA	TRBV12-3/TRBV12-4	NA	TGTGCCAGCACCCCTTCGACTTTC	CASTPSTF
TRBJ2-1	TRBD1	TRBV6-6	NA	TGTGCCGGGACAGGCCAATACAATGAGCAGTTCTTC	CAGTGQYNEQFF
TRBJ2-1	NA	TRBV6-6	NA	TGTGCCAGCAGGGAAGACAGCTCCTACAATGAGCAGTTCTTC	CASREDSSYNEQFF
TRBJ1-3	NA	TRBV28	NA	TGTGCCAGCAGTTTAGTTTACGCTGGAAACACCATATATTTT	CASSLVYAGNTIYF
TRBJ1-6	NA	TRBV27	large	TGTGCCAGCAGGATGGACAGTTTTAATTCACCCCTCCACTTT	CASRMDSFNSPLHF
TRBJ2-1	NA	TRBV7-2	NA	TGTGCCAGCAGCTTTTCTGGGCAAGAGACCCAGTTCTTC	CASSFSGQETQFF
TRBJ2-6	NA	TRBV7-2	NA	TGTGCCAGCAGCTTAGCGGGGATCGGGGCCAACGTCCTGACTTTC	CASSLAGIGANVLTF
TRBJ2-1	NA	TRBV5-1	many	TGCGCCAGCAGCTCAGTATCACCTACCCCTAACAATGAGCAGTTCTTC	CASSSVSPTPNNEQFF
TRBJ2-3	TRBD1	TRBV5-5	many	TGTGCCAGCAGCTGGGACAGGGGCACAGATACGCAGTATTTT	CASSWDRGTDTQYF
TRBJ2-1	NA	TRBV13	many	TGTGCCAGCAGCTTGACTGGTACCAATGAGCAGTTCTTC	CASSLTGTNEQFF
TRBJ2-7	TRBD1	TRBV7-2	NA	TGTGCCAGCAGCTTGGACAGGGGGTACTACGAGCAGTACTTC	CASSLDRGYYEQYF
TRBJ2-3	NA	TRBV6-1	NA	TGTGCCAGCAGTGAAACGTACACAGATACGCAGTATTTT	CASSETYTDTQYF
TRBJ1-2	NA	TRBV28	many	TGTGCCAGCAGGTTCCCGACACCTCACTATGGCTACACCTTC	CASRFPTPHYGYTF
TRBJ2-1	TRBD1	TRBV7-3	NA	TGTGCCAGCAGACGGGGACAGGGGGTCGGTGAGCAGTTCTTC	CASRRGQGVGEQFF
TRBJ2-7	NA	TRBV28	NA	TGTGCCAGCAGTTTATATGAACGGGAATCATACGAGCAGTACTTC	CASSLYERESYEQYF
TRBJ1-2	TRBD1	TRBV5-1	many	TGCGCCAGCAGCTTGGACAGGGGAGGCTATGGCTACACCTTC	CASSLDRGGYGYTF
TRBJ2-3	NA	TRBV28	NA	TGTGCCAGCAGTTTTGGTTTCACAGATACGCAGTATTTT	CASSFGFTDTQYF
TRBJ2-7	TRBD2	TRBV20-1	many	TGCAGTGCCACGAGGCCCAGCGGGAGTTACGAGCAGTACTTC	CSATRPSGSYEQYF
TRBJ1-5	TRBD1	TRBV6-1	many	TGTGCCAGCAGTACCTCAGGGGGCTCTCAGCCCCAGCATTTT	CASSTSGGSQPQHF
TRBJ1-1	NA	TRBV12-3/TRBV12-4	few	TGTGCCAGCAGTTTGGGACCCACGAACACTGAAGCTTTCTTT	CASSLGPTNTEAFF
TRBJ2-5	NA	TRBV3-1	few	TGTGCCAGCAGCCGTAAGCCGAGGGTCCAAGAGACCCAGTACTTC	CASSRKPRVQETQYF
TRBJ2-7	NA	TRBV6-1	NA	TGTGCCAGCAGTGAAGCGCTTCGGACAGTGAGCTCCTACGAGCAGTACTTC	CASSEALRTVSSYEQYF